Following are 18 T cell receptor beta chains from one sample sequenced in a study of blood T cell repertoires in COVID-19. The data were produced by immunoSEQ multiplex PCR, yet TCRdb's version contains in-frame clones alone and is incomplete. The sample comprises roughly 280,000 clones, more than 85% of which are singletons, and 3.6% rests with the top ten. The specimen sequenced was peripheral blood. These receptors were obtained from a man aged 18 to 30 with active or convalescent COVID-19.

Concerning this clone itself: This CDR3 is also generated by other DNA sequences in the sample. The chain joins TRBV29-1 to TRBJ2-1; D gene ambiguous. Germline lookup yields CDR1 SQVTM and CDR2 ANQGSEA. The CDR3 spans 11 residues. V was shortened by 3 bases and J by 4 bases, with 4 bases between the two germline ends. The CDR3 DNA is TGCAGCGTTGATCGGTACAATGAGCAGTTCTTC. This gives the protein CSVDRYNEQFF.

The CDR3 DNA is TGTGCCAGCAGCTTAGAGGTGGTCGGGGCTTTCTTT. Protein product: CASSLEVVGAFF. The V call is TRBV7-9, the J call TRBJ1-1; D gene ambiguous. CDR3 length: 12 amino acids. From germline, CDR1 is SEHNR and CDR2 FQNEAQ (reference sequence). Trimming took off 1 base at V and 11 bases at J, with 11 bases between the two ends.

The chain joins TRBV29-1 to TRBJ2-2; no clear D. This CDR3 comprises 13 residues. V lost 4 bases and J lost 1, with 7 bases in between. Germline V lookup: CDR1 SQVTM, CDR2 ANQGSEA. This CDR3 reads CSVVQMNTGELFF. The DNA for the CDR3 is TGCAGCGTTGTTCAGATGAACACCGGGGAGCTGTTTTTT.

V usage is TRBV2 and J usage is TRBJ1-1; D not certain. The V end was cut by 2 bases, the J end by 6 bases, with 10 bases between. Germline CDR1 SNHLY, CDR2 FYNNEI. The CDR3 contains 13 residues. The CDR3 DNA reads TGTGCCAGCAGTGAATTGGAGCCCTCTGAAGCTTTCTTT. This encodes CASSELEPSEAFF.

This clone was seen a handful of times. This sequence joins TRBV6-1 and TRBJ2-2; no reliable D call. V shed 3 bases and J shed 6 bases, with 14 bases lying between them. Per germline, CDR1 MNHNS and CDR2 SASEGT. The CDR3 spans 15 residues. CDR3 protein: CASSDTVHGPGELFF. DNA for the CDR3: TGTGCCAGCAGTGATACAGTACACGGTCCCGGGGAGCTGTTTTTT.

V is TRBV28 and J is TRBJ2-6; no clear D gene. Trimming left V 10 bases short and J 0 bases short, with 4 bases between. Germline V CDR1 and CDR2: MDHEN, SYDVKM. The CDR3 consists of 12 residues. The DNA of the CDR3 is TGTGCCACAAACTCTGGGGCCAACGTCCTGACTTTC. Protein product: CATNSGANVLTF.

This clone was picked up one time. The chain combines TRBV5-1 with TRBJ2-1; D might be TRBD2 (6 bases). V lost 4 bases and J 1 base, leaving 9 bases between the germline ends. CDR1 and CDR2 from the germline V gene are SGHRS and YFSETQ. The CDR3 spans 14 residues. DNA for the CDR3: TGCGCCAGCAGCCGCGGGGATTCCTACAATGAGCAGTTCTTC. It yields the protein CASSRGDSYNEQFF.

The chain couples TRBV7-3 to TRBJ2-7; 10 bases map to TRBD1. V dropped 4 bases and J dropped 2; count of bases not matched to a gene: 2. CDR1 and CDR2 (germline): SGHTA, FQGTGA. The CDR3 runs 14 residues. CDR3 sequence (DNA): TGTGCCAGCAGCTGGGACAGGGGCCCCTACGAGCAGTACTTC. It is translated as CASSWDRGPYEQYF.

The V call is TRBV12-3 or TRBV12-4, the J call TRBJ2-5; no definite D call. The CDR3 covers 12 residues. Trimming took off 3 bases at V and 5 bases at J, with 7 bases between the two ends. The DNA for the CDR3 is TGTGCCAGCAGTTTTGTGAGTGAGACCCAGTACTTC. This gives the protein CASSFVSETQYF.

The CDR3 loop is CASSSGGKYNSPLHF. The CDR3 DNA reads as TGTGCCAGCAGTTCGGGGGGAAAGTATAATTCACCCCTCCACTTT. The chain links TRBV6-5 to TRBJ1-6; D might be TRBD1 (5 bases). The CDR3 runs 15 residues. V was trimmed by 4 bases and J by 4 bases, leaving 11 bases between them. From germline, CDR1 is MNHEY and CDR2 SVGAGI.

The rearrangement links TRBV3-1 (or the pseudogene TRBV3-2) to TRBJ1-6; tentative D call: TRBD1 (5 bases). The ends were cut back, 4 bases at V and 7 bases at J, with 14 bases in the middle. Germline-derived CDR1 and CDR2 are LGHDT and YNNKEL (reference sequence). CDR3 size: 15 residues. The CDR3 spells CASSPYPGGNSPLHF. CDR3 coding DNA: TGTGCCAGCAGCCCCTACCCTGGGGGGAATTCACCCCTCCACTTT.

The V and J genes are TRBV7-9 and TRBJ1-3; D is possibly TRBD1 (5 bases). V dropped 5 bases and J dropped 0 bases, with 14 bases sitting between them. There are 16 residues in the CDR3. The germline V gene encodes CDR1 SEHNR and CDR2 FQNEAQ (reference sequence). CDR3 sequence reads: CASSLTQGSSGNTIYF. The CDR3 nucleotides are TGTGCCAGCAGCCTCACCCAGGGATCCTCTGGAAACACCATATATTTT.

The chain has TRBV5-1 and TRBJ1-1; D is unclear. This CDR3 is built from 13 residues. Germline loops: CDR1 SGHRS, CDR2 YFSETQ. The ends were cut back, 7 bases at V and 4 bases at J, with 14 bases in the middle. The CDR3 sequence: CASYMVEGTEAFF. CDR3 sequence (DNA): TGCGCCAGCTACATGGTGGAGGGCACTGAAGCTTTCTTT.

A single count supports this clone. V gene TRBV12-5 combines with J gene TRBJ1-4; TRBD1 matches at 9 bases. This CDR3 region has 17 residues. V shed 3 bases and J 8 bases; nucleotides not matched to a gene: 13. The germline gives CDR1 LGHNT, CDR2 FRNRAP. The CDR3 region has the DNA TGTGCTAGTGGTTTCGACCAACCCGGGACAGGGAAAGAAAAACTGTTTTTT. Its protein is CASGFDQPGTGKEKLFF.

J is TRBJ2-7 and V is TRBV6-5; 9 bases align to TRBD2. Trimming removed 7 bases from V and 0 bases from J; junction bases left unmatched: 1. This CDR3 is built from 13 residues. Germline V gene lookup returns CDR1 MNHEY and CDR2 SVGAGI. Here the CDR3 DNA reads TGTGCCAGCACACTAGCGGGCTCCTACGAGCAGTACTTC. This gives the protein CASTLAGSYEQYF.

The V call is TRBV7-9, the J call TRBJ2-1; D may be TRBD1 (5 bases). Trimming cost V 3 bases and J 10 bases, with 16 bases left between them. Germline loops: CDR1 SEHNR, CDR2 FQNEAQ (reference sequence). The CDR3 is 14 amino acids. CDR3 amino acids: CASSLGDGAREQFF. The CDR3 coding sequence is TGTGCCAGCAGCTTGGGTGATGGGGCGAGGGAGCAGTTCTTC.

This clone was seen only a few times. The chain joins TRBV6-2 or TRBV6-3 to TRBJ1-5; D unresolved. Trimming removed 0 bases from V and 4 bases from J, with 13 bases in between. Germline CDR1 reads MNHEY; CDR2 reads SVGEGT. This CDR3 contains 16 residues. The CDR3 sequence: CASSYSVWRPNQPQHF. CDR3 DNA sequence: TGTGCCAGCAGTTACTCAGTGTGGAGGCCTAATCAGCCCCAGCATTTT.

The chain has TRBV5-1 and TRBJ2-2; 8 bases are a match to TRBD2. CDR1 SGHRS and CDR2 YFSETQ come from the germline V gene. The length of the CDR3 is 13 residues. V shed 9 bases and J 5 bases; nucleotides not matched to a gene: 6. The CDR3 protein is CATAGGETGELFF. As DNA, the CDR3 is TGCGCCACCGCGGGGGGCGAGACCGGGGAGCTGTTTTTT.